The 30 T cell receptor beta chains reported below all come from one sample, sequenced in a study of blood T cell repertoires in COVID-19 (TCRdb year 2020). Libraries were built with the immunoSEQ multiplex PCR assay. Sourced from immuneACCESS, this table was stored by TCRdb with only in-frame sequences that have V and J called. A share of the clones is absent; for the studies checked, an unresolved V gene accounts for under half, and the remainder has no known explanation. For this sample the table gives 80,000 to 95,000 clones, of which approximately 75% were detected only once. Of the sample, approximately 4% is held by the ten largest clones. The sequenced sample was peripheral blood. These receptors all come from a woman aged 45-65 years with acute or convalescent COVID-19.

The V and J genes are TRBV18 and TRBJ1-1; TRBD1 is a possible D gene (6 bases). The CDR3 has 14 amino acids. The V end was cut by 3 bases, the J end by 5 bases, with 13 bases between. From germline, CDR1 is KGHSH and CDR2 LQKENI. The CDR3 reads CASSPTIQGTEAFF. DNA for the CDR3: TGTGCCAGCTCACCCACAATTCAGGGGACTGAAGCTTTCTTT.

The rearrangement links TRBV2 to TRBJ2-2, with 11 bases lining up with TRBD1. CDR3 length: 17 amino acids. The germline gives CDR1 SNHLY, CDR2 FYNNEI. Losses at the gene ends were 8 bases for V and 5 bases for J; bases not matched to a gene: 13. The CDR3 nucleotides are TGTGCCAGCGGCCGCAGGGACAGGGGGGTCGGGACCGGGGAGCTGTTTTTT. Its protein product is CASGRRDRGVGTGELFF.

Concerning this clone: Other DNA sequences in this specimen translate into the identical CDR3. This rearrangement joins TRBV9 to TRBJ1-1, with 10 bases that match TRBD1. V was clipped by 0 bases and J by 3 bases; unmatched bases: 5. Germline V gives CDR1 SGDLS, CDR2 YYNGEE. The CDR3 totals 16 residues. CDR3 DNA: TGTGCCAGCAGCGTAGGAGACAGGGGGCGGGACACTGAAGCTTTCTTT. This codes for CASSVGDRGRDTEAFF. Complete variable domain (other parts from reference TRBV9 and TRBJ1-1): DSGVTQTPKHLITATGQRVTLRCSPRSGDLSVYWYQQSLDQGLQFLIQYYNGEERAKGNILERFSAQQFPDLHSELNLSSLELGDSALYFCASSVGDRGRDTEAFFGQGTRLTVV.

V usage is TRBV4-1 and J usage is TRBJ1-5; 7 nucleotides line up with TRBD1. The V and J ends lost 2 bases and 3 bases, in that order; junction bases with no gene match: 10. This CDR3 is 17 amino acids long. Germline CDR1 and CDR2: MGHRA and YSYEKL. In DNA, the CDR3 is TGCGCCAGCAGCCAACCGTCCGGGACAGACAACAATCAGCCCCAGCATTTT. This sequence encodes CASSQPSGTDNNQPQHF.

This clone has more than one count but fewer than ten. J is TRBJ1-2 and V is TRBV5-4; 11 bases fit TRBD1. The CDR3 is 15 residues long. The V gene end was trimmed by 2 bases and the J gene end by 7 bases; junction bases not matched to a gene: 7. Germline-derived CDR1 and CDR2 are SGHNT and YYREEE (reference sequence). CDR3 nucleotides: TGTGCCAGCAGCTTTCGAGGACAGGGGGCGCTTGGCTACACCTTC. This codes for CASSFRGQGALGYTF.

The rearrangement joins TRBV7-8 to TRBJ1-6, with 7 positions matching TRBD1. CDR3 length: 14 residues. V lost 5 bases to trimming and J lost 8 bases; unmatched junction nucleotides: 6. Germline CDR1 SGHVS, CDR2 FQNEAQ. The CDR3 protein is CASSVGTDYSPLHF. The CDR3 nucleotides are TGTGCCAGCAGCGTGGGGACAGATTATTCACCCCTCCACTTT.

This clone was detected only a few times. The chain is built from TRBV5-1 and TRBJ1-1; D call uncertain. With 0 bases removed from V and 3 bases from J, the gap between germline ends came to 6 bases. CDR3 length: 13 residues. Germline V CDR1 and CDR2: SGHRS, YFSETQ. CDR3 residues: CASSLARDTEAFF. The CDR3 bases are TGCGCCAGCAGCTTGGCCCGGGACACTGAAGCTTTCTTT.

The chain recombines TRBV30 with TRBJ1-2; D may be TRBD1 (6 bases). This CDR3 is built from 13 residues. Germline V gives CDR1 GTSNPN, CDR2 SVGIG (reference sequence). Between the trimmed V and J ends, which lost 3 bases and 4 bases, there was a span of 12 bases. The CDR3, as DNA: TGTGCCTGGAGCCCGGACAGAGGCTATGGCTACACCTTC. It translates to CAWSPDRGYGYTF.

The rearrangement joins TRBV2 to TRBJ1-5; TRBD1 is a possible D gene (6 bases). This CDR3 region has 15 residues. From germline, CDR1 is SNHLY and CDR2 FYNNEI. Trimming left V 7 bases short and J 4 bases short, with 17 bases between. The CDR3 region is CASTDQGPINQPQHF. The CDR3, as DNA: TGTGCCAGCACCGATCAGGGGCCGATAAATCAGCCCCAGCATTTT.

The chain uses TRBV28 and TRBJ1-2, with 7 bases lining up with TRBD1. V was pared by 3 bases and J by 7 bases, with 11 bases of the junction left unmatched. Germline CDR1 and CDR2: MDHEN and SYDVKM. The CDR3 runs to 15 residues. CDR3 DNA: TGTGCCAGCAGTTTTGCTTTCGGCCCAGGGGGTGGCTACACCTTC. It translates to CASSFAFGPGGGYTF.

This chain connects TRBV10-3 to TRBJ1-1, with 7 nucleotides matching TRBD1. The junction had 8 bases not matched to a gene; V was cut back by 10 bases and J by 3 bases. The germline gives CDR1 ENHRY, CDR2 SYGVKD. The CDR3 loop spans 13 amino acids. CDR3 sequence reads: CATTTGRDTEAFF. The DNA of the CDR3 is TGTGCCACAACGACAGGGCGGGACACTGAAGCTTTCTTT.

The chain employs TRBV28 and TRBJ1-2; 9 bases map to TRBD1. Germline-derived CDR1 and CDR2 are MDHEN and SYDVKM. This CDR3 contains 15 residues. V trimming: 5 bases; J trimming: 5 bases; junction bases outside the gene matches: 9. In DNA form, the CDR3 reads TGTGCCAGCAGTCCCGGGGACAGGGACAATTATGGCTACACCTTC. Its translation: CASSPGDRDNYGYTF.

In this sample, this clone turned up a few times. The genes are TRBV5-1 and TRBJ2-5; possibly TRBD2 for D (7 bases). This CDR3 comprises 13 residues. Germline assignment: CDR1 SGHRS and CDR2 YFSETQ. Trimming removed 5 bases from V and 7 bases from J, with 15 bases in between. CDR3 DNA: TGCGCCAGCAGTTCGGGGGGCGGCGCGACCCAGTACTTC. It codes for CASSSGGGATQYF.

The V gene is TRBV11-2, the J gene TRBJ1-2, with D perhaps matching TRBD1 (6 bases). CDR1 is SGHAT, CDR2 FQNNGV, per germline. CDR3 length equals 13 residues. Trimming cost V 1 base and J 8 bases, with 11 bases left between them. The CDR3 nucleotides are TGTGCCAGCAGCTTAGGTTACAGGGACGGCTACACCTTC. Its protein product is CASSLGYRDGYTF.

The chain uses TRBV20-1 and TRBJ2-3; D unclear. V lost 1 base and J 6 bases, leaving 5 bases between the germline ends. Germline V gene sequence: CDR1 DFQATT, CDR2 SNEGSKA (reference sequence). This CDR3 has 11 residues. The DNA of the CDR3 is TGCAGTGCTAGAGTCGGGGATACGCAGTATTTT. Translation gives CSARVGDTQYF.

V gene TRBV19 combines with J gene TRBJ1-2; weak D call: TRBD1 (5 bases). With 6 bases removed from V and 11 bases from J, the gap between germline ends came to 13 bases. The CDR3 spans 11 residues. Germline CDR1 and CDR2: LNHDA and SQIVND (reference sequence). Here the CDR3 DNA reads TGTGCCAGTAGCCAGGCGGGGGAGTACACCTTC. It is translated as CASSQAGEYTF.

The chain joins TRBV5-6 to TRBJ2-1; TRBD1 is a possible D gene (5 bases). Trimming took off 4 bases at V and 5 bases at J, with 28 bases between the two ends. Germline values: CDR1 SGHDT, CDR2 YYEEEE. The CDR3 extends over 19 amino acids. This chain's CDR3 is CASSRKGQARGRPHNEQFF. CDR3 DNA: TGTGCCAGCAGCCGTAAGGGGCAGGCTAGAGGAAGACCCCACAATGAGCAGTTCTTC.

The chain joins TRBV6-5 to TRBJ2-3; the match to TRBD1 covers 9 bases. The germline V gene encodes CDR1 MNHEY and CDR2 SVGAGI. V gave up 3 bases and J gave up 8 bases; unmatched junction bases: 9. This CDR3 comprises 15 residues. The CDR3 DNA reads TGTGCCAGCAGTTATGCACAGGGGGCGTCACGTACGCAGTATTTT. This gives the protein CASSYAQGASRTQYF.

Only one count was recorded for this clone. The sample holds other DNA sequences that translate to the same CDR3. The chain recombines TRBV12-3 or TRBV12-4 with TRBJ2-7; no reliable D call. V was trimmed by 3 bases and J by 5 bases, leaving 8 bases between them. The CDR3 loop spans 12 amino acids. For the CDR3, the DNA is TGTGCCAGCAGTTTGGAAGGAGACGAGCAGTACTTC. This gives the protein CASSLEGDEQYF.

V is TRBV5-4 and J is TRBJ1-1, with 7 bases fitting TRBD1. This CDR3 spans 15 amino acids. The germline V gene has CDR1 SGHNT and CDR2 YYREEE (reference sequence). V lost 4 bases, J lost 2 bases, and 8 bases stayed unmatched. CDR3: CASSPWTGANTEAFF. The CDR3 DNA reads as TGTGCCAGCAGCCCCTGGACAGGAGCTAACACTGAAGCTTTCTTT.

The CDR3 region has the DNA TGTGCCAGCAGTTACGACTCTACACGCACTGAAGCTTTCTTT. Protein sequence: CASSYDSTRTEAFF. The rearrangement links TRBV6-2 or TRBV6-3 to TRBJ1-1, with D uncertain. Trimming shortened V by 2 bases and J by 4 bases, and 11 bases separated the two germline ends. The CDR3 is made up of 14 amino acids. CDR1 and CDR2 from the germline V gene are MNHEY and SVGEGT.

J is TRBJ2-1 and V is TRBV9; perhaps TRBD1 as D (5 bases). V lost 4 bases, J lost 4 bases, and 12 bases lay in between. CDR3 length: 14 amino acids. Germline CDR1 is SGDLS and CDR2 is YYNGEE. The DNA of the CDR3 is TGTGCCAGCAGCCGCCTGGGGCGGTACAATGAGCAGTTCTTC. This encodes CASSRLGRYNEQFF.

CDR3 sequence: CASSSPGQNIQYF. The CDR3 DNA reads as TGTGCCAGCAGCTCACCGGGTCAAAACATTCAGTACTTC. The V gene is TRBV5-4, the J gene TRBJ2-4; D remains unclear. Trimming cost V 3 bases and J 5 bases, with 9 bases left between them. CDR3 size: 13 residues. Germline V lookup: CDR1 SGHNT, CDR2 YYREEE (reference sequence). Together with reference TRBV5-4 and TRBJ2-4, the CDR3 gives the full variable domain: ETGVTQSPTHLIKTRGQQVTLRCSSQSGHNTVSWYQQALGQGPQFIFQYYREEENGRGNFPPRFSGLQFPNYSSELNVNALELDDSALYLCASSSPGQNIQYFGAGTRLSVL.

The rearrangement joins TRBV3-1 (or the pseudogene TRBV3-2) to TRBJ1-3; TRBD1 is a possible D gene (5 bases). Germline assignment: CDR1 LGHDT and CDR2 YNNKEL (reference sequence). The germline V and J ends were trimmed by 4 bases and 2 bases, with 12 bases remaining between them. This CDR3 spans 15 amino acids. This CDR3 is CASSPPGRAGNTIYF. CDR3 in DNA: TGTGCCAGCAGCCCTCCAGGGAGGGCTGGAAACACCATATATTTT.

The chain uses TRBV5-6 and TRBJ1-1, with 9 bases fitting TRBD1. Trimming cost V 1 base and J 6 bases; bases outside gene matches: 4. Germline V gene sequence: CDR1 SGHDT, CDR2 YYEEEE. The CDR3 consists of 14 residues. CDR3 protein: CASSLSRQGAEAFF. The CDR3 DNA reads as TGTGCCAGCAGCTTGTCGCGACAGGGGGCTGAAGCTTTCTTT.

This rearrangement joins TRBV7-9 to TRBJ1-2, with a tentative D call TRBD1 (5 bases). Germline V lookup: CDR1 SEHNR, CDR2 FQNEAQ (reference sequence). Between the trimmed V and J ends, which lost 5 bases and 0 bases, there was a span of 13 bases. CDR3 size: 15 residues. The CDR3 here is CASSPVQDTNYGYTF. CDR3 nucleotide sequence: TGTGCCAGCAGCCCAGTACAGGATACTAACTATGGCTACACCTTC. The complete variable domain, with remaining parts taken from reference TRBV7-9 and TRBJ1-2, reads DTGVSQNPRHKITKRGQNVTFRCDPISEHNRLYWYRQTLGQGPEFLTYFQNEAQLEKSRLLSDRFSAERPKGSFSTLEIQRTEQGDSAMYLCASSPVQDTNYGYTFGSGTRLTVV.

This chain connects TRBV6-6 to TRBJ2-5; a weak D match, TRBD2 (6 bases). Trimming cost V 6 bases and J 5 bases, with 10 bases left between them. The germline V gene has CDR1 MNHNY and CDR2 SVGAGI (reference sequence). CDR3 length: 12 amino acids. CDR3 DNA: TGTGCCAGCAGCCAGGGAGGCGAGACCCAGTACTTC. This sequence encodes CASSQGGETQYF.

The V gene is TRBV7-2, the J gene TRBJ1-2; possible D gene TRBD1, 6 bases. V lost 3 bases and J 3 bases, leaving 8 bases between the germline ends. CDR1 is SGHTA and CDR2 is FQGNSA in the germline V gene. The CDR3 sequence is 13 residues long. The CDR3 DNA follows: TGTGCCAGCAGCTTGCCAGGGGACTATGGCTACACCTTC. Translated, it gives CASSLPGDYGYTF.

This clone has a single count. The chain has TRBV28 and TRBJ2-3; a possible D gene is TRBD1 (5 bases). Trimming shortened V by 3 bases and J by 1 base, and 8 bases separated the two germline ends. CDR1 is MDHEN, CDR2 SYDVKM, per germline. The CDR3 spans 14 residues. The CDR3 spells CASSFVGGTDTQYF. In nucleotides, the CDR3 is TGTGCCAGCAGTTTTGTAGGGGGCACAGATACGCAGTATTTT.

V gene TRBV28 combines with J gene TRBJ1-4; D gene ambiguous. CDR1 and CDR2 from the germline V gene are MDHEN and SYDVKM. The V end lost 6 bases, the J end lost 3 bases, and 5 bases lay between the germline ends. This CDR3 is 12 amino acids long. CDR3 DNA sequence: TGTGCCAGCAGCCCTGCTAATGAAAAACTGTTTTTT. This encodes CASSPANEKLFF.